Sequencing of this TCR beta chain was carried out in a study of cytomegalovirus exposure and HLA in healthy donors. V lost 5 bases, J lost 10 bases, and 7 bases stayed unmatched. This CDR3 has 14 amino acids. CDR1 and CDR2 from the germline V gene are LNHDA and SQIVND (reference sequence). A multiplex PCR was run with 60 Vbeta primers and 13 Jbeta primers. The repertoire was sequenced with immunoSEQ multiplex PCR; TCRdb's copy has only in-frame clones and lacks some. The sample lists about 150,000 clones, less than 85% occurring once. The sequence was collected from a woman between 45 and 60 years old in good health and CMV-seropositive. The V call is TRBV19, the J call TRBJ1-6, with 8 bases lining up with TRBD1. The material sequenced was PBMCs. Here the CDR3 reads CASSPTGENSPLHF. The DNA of the CDR3 is TGTGCCAGTAGTCCGACAGGGGAAAACTCACCCCTCCACTTT.